The present T cell receptor (beta chain) was sequenced within a study of vaccination effects on CD4 cells after COVID-19. Expansion of antigen-specific CD4+ T cells with viral peptide pools was carried out by the ViraFEST assay before sequencing. At the end of over 8 days of culture, CD4+ T cells were isolated. None of the vaccinated had previously contracted SARS-CoV-2, and their nucleocapsid antibodies tested negative. Each culture well received some 2.2 million PBMC. These cells were then cultured in IMDM with 7.5 to 10 IU/ml IL-2 and about 9.4 ug/ml peptides. In the cultures, half the medium was exchanged for IL-2 medium on days 3 and 7. Study-level points and caveats: At late timepoints after vaccination, vaccine- and infection-induced clones shrank markedly.

This clone was detected a few times. Its antigen is not known. Clones were read by immunoSEQ multiplex PCR, and TCRdb kept only the in-frame ones, dropping some. The sample includes about 63,000 clones, 70% to 85% of them seen just once. Unmatched junction bases numbered 9, after V lost 4 bases and J lost 7 bases. There are 16 residues in the CDR3. Germline V gene lookup returns CDR1 LNHDA and CDR2 SQIVND (reference sequence). This TCR derives from a human donor who received a COVID-19 vaccine. Source: CD4+ T cells from PBMCs cultured with HCoV-OC43 spike peptides, taken before COVID-19 vaccination. Subset noted: HCoV-OC43 spike overlapping peptide pool stimulation. The chain uses TRBV19 and TRBJ1-6; 8 bases match TRBD1. CDR3 DNA sequence: TGTGCCAGTAGTACAGGACAGGGCCATTGGAATTCACCCCTCCACTTT. It translates to CASSTGQGHWNSPLHF.